Described below is a single T cell receptor (beta chain) sequence and its context. Its antigen is not identified. The sample originates from a study of cytomegalovirus exposure and HLA in healthy donors. Notes on the study in general: Specific recognition of CMV antigens was confirmed in vitro for a few chains (all CMV-associated).

The PCR used 60 Vbeta and 13 Jbeta primers. TCRdb's table, derived via immunoSEQ multiplex PCR, lists solely in-frame clones and lacks some. The sample contains over 100,000 clones, about two thirds of which appear only once. From germline, CDR1 is SGHVS and CDR2 FNYEAQ. The V and J ends lost 5 bases and 10 bases, in that order; junction bases with no gene match: 7. The CDR3 length is 12 residues. The TCR was taken from a woman in her 70s in good health and CMV-seropositive. V is TRBV7-6 and J is TRBJ1-1; 7 nucleotides line up with TRBD1. The sequencing input was PBMCs. The CDR3 DNA is TGTGCCAGCAGCCAAACAGGGGTAGTAGCTTTCTTT. This sequence encodes CASSQTGVVAFF.